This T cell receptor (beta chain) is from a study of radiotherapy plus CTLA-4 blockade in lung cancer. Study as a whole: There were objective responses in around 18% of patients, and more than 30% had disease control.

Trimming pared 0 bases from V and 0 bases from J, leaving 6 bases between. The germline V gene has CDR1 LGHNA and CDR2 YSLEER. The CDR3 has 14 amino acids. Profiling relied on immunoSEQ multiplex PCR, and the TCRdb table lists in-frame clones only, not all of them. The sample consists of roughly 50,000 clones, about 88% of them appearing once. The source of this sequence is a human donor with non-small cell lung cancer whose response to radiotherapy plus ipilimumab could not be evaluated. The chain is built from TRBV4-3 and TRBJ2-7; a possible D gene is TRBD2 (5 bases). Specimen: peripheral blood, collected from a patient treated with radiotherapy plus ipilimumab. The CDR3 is CASSQEGGSYEQYF. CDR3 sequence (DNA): TGCGCCAGCAGCCAAGAAGGAGGCTCCTACGAGCAGTACTTC.